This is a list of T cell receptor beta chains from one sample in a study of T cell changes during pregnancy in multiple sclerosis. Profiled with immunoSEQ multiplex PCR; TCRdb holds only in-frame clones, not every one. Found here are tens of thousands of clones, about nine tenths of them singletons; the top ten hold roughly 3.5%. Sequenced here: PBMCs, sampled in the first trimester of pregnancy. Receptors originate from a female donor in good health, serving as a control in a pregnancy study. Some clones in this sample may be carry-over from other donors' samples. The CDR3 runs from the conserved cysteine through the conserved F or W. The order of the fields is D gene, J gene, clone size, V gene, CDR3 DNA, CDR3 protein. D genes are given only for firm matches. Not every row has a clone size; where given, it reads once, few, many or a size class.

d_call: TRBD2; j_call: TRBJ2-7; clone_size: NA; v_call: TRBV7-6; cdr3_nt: TGTGCCAGCAGCTATAGGGTAGCGGGAACCTACGAGCAGTACTTC; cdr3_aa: CASSYRVAGTYEQYF
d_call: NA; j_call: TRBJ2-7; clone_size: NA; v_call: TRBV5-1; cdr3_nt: TGCGCCAGCAGCTTCAGCTACGAGCAGTACTTC; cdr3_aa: CASSFSYEQYF
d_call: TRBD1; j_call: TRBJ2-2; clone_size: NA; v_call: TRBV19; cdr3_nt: TGTGCCAGTAGTCCCAGACAGGGGCACACCGGGGAGCTGTTTTTT; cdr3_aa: CASSPRQGHTGELFF
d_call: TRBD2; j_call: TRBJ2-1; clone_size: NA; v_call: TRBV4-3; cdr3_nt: TGCGCCAGCAGCCAAAGGACTAGCGGGACATACTCCTACAATGAGCAGTTCTTC; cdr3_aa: CASSQRTSGTYSYNEQFF
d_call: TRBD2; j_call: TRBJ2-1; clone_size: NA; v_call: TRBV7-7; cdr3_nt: TGTGCCAGCAGCTTAAGCGCGGGGGGCTCCAATGAGCAGTTCTTC; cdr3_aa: CASSLSAGGSNEQFF
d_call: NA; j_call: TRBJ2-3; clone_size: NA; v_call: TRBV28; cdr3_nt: TGTGCCAGCAGTTTATGGACAGGCTCTAGCACAGATACGCAGTATTTT; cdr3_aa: CASSLWTGSSTDTQYF
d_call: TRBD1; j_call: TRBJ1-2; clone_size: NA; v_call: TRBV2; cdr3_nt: TGTGCCAGCAGTGAATTACAGGGGCAGCGGTATGGCTACACCTTC; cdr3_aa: CASSELQGQRYGYTF
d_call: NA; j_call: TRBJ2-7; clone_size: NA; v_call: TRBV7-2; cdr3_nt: TGTGCCAGCAGCTTATATGCGGCCGACGAGCAGTACTTC; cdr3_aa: CASSLYAADEQYF
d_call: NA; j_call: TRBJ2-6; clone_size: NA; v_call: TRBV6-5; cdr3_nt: TGTGCCAGTTCCCAGGGCTCTGGGGCCAACGTCCTGACTTTC; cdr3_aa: CASSQGSGANVLTF
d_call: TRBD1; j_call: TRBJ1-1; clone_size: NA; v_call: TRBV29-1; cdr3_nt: TGCAGCGTTTGGCCGGGGACAGGGGACACTGAAGCTTTCTTT; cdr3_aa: CSVWPGTGDTEAFF
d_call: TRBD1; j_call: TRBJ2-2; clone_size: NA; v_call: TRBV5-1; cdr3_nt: TGCGCCAGCAGCTTGGGGACAGGACCTACGAACACCGGGGAGCTGTTTTTT; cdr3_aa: CASSLGTGPTNTGELFF
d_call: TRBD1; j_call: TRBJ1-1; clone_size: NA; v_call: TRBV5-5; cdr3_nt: TGTGCCAGCAGCGGAGTGGACGGACAGGTCACTGAAGCTTTCTTT; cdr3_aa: CASSGVDGQVTEAFF
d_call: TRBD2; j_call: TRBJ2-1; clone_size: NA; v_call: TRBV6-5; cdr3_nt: TGTGCCAGCAGTGGGACTAGCGGGAATGAGCAGTTCTTC; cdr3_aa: CASSGTSGNEQFF
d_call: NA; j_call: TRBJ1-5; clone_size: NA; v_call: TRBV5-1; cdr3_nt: TGCGCCAGCAGCTTGGCCGTGGGGCGTCCCCAGCATTTT; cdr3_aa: CASSLAVGRPQHF
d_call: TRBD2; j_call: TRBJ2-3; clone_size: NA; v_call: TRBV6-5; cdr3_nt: TGTGCCAGCAGTTCTGCTAGCGGGGTGTCAGATACGCAGTATTTT; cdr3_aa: CASSSASGVSDTQYF
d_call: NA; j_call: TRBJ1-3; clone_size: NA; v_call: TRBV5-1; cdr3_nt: TGCGCCAGCAGGGCAGACTTCTCTGGAAACACCATATATTTT; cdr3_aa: CASRADFSGNTIYF
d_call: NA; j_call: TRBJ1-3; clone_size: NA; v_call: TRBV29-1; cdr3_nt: TGCAGCGTTGAGTCAGGGGCCGTGGGAAACACCATATATTTT; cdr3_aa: CSVESGAVGNTIYF
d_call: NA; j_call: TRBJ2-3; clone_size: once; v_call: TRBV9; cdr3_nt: TGTGCCAGCAGCTTCACAGGTTTTGTTGGAGATACGCAGTATTTT; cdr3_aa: CASSFTGFVGDTQYF
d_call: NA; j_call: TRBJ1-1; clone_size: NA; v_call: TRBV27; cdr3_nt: TGTGCCAGCAGTTTAGGTTCGGGGAACACTGAAGCTTTCTTT; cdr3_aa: CASSLGSGNTEAFF
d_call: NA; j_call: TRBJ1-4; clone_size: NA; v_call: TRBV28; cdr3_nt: TGTGCCAGCAACCCCGGACGAGGCGGGGATGAAAAACTGTTTTTT; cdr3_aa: CASNPGRGGDEKLFF
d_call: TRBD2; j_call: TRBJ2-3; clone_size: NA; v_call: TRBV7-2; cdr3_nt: TGTGCCAGCAGCTTAATGGGACTAGCGGGAAGCACAGATACGCAGTATTTT; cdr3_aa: CASSLMGLAGSTDTQYF
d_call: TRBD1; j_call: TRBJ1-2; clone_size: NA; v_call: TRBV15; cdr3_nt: TGTGCCACCAGCAGGAAGTTAGGGGGCAGGAGGAACTATGGCTACACCTTC; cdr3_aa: CATSRKLGGRRNYGYTF
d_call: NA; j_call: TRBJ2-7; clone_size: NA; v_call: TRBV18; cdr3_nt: TGTGCCAGCTCACCACCGGTTCAAAAGAGGGAGGGGGAATACGAGCAGTACTTC; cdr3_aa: CASSPPVQKREGEYEQYF
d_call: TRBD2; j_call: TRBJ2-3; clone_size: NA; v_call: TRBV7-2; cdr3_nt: TGTGCCAGCAGCCTACTCCCGGGACTACGCACAGATACGCAGTATTTT; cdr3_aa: CASSLLPGLRTDTQYF
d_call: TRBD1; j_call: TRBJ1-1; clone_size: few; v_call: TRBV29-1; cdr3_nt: TGCAGCGGTAGACAGGGCGGCACTGAAGCTTTCTTT; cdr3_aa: CSGRQGGTEAFF
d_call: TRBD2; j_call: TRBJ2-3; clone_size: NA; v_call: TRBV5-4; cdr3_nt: TGTGCCAGCATCTCTATGTCGGGGACTAGCGGGGATGTGGATACGCAGTATTTT; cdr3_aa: CASISMSGTSGDVDTQYF
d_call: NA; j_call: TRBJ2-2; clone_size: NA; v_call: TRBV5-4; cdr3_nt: TGTGCCAGCAGCTCGGTCCAAGCCCGGGAGCTGTTTTTT; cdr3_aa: CASSSVQARELFF
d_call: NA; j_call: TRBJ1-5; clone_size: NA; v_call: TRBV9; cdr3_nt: TGTGCCAGCAGCGTACAGGATAATCAGCCCCAGCATTTT; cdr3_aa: CASSVQDNQPQHF
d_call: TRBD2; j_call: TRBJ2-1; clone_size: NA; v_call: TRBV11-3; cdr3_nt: TGTGCCAGCAGCTTTGGACTAGCCTACAATGAGCAGTTCTTC; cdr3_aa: CASSFGLAYNEQFF
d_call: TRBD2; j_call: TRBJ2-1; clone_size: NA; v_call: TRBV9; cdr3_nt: TGTGCCAGCAGCGTCATGGGACTAGCGGGAGGGTTAACACGGAATGAGCAGTTCTTC; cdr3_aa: CASSVMGLAGGLTRNEQFF
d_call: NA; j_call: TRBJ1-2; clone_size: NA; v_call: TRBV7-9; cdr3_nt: TGTGCCAGCAGCCATTCCACGGGGGGGGGCTACACCTTC; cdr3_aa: CASSHSTGGGYTF
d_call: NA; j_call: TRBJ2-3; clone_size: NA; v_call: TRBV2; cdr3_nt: TGTGCCAGCCTCCCCGGGACTAGCACAGATACGCAGTATTTT; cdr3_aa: CASLPGTSTDTQYF
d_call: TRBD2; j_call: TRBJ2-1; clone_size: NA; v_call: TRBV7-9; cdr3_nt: TGTGCCAGCAGCGCGCTAGCGGGGGCCTACAATGAGCAGTTCTTC; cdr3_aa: CASSALAGAYNEQFF
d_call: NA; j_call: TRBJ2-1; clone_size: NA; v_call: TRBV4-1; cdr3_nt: TGCGCCAGCAGCAGTCAGGGGTTTCGAGAGCAGTTCTTC; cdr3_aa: CASSSQGFREQFF
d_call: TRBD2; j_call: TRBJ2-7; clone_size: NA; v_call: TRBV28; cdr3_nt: TGTGCCAGCAGTTTTATAGGGGCGGGGGGCTCCTACGAGCAGTACTTC; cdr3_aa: CASSFIGAGGSYEQYF
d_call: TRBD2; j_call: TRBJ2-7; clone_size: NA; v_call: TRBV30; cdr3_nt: TGTGCCTGGAGTGTACGTGGGAGGGCCACCTACGAGCAGTACTTC; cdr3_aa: CAWSVRGRATYEQYF
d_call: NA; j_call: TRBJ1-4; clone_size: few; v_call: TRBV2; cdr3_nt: TGTGCCAGCAGTGAAGGCACAGCAAATGAAAAACTGTTTTTT; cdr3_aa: CASSEGTANEKLFF
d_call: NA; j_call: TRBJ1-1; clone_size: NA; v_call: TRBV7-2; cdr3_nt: TGTGCCAGCAGCTTAGGGCAATCGGGCAGTGGACTCTTTGAAGCTTTCTTT; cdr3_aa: CASSLGQSGSGLFEAFF
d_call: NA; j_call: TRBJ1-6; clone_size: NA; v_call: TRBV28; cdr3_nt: TGTGCCAGCAGTCGGGGGGAAGCGAGTTCACCCCTCCACTTT; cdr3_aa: CASSRGEASSPLHF
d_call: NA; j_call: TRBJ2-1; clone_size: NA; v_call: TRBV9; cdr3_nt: TGTGCCAGCAGCCCAGGCTATGAGCAGTTCTTC; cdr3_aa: CASSPGYEQFF
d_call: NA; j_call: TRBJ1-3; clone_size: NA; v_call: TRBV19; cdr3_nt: TGTGCCAGTAGTATAACCGGGGGAAACACCATATATTTT; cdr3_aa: CASSITGGNTIYF
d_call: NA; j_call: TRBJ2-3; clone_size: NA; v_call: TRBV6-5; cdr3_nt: TGTGCCAGCAGTTCATATAGACAGGACAACACAGATACGCAGTATTTT; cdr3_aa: CASSSYRQDNTDTQYF
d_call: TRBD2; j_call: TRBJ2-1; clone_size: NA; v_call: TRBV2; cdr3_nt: TGTGCCAGCAGTGGTAGCGGGGGGGCCTCGGATGAGCAGTTCTTC; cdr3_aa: CASSGSGGASDEQFF
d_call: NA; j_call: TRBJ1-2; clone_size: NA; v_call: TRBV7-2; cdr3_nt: TGTGCCAGCAGCCCGCCGGGCAGGGGTTATGGCTACACCTTC; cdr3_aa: CASSPPGRGYGYTF
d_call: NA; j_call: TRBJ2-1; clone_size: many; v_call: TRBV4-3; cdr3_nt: TGCGCCAGCAGCCAAGATCCAAGGGGCTCCTACAATGAGCAGTTCTTC; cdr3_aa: CASSQDPRGSYNEQFF
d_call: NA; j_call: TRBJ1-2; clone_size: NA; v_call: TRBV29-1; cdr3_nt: TGCAGCGTTGAAGGGACGCGGACTGCTAACTATGGCTACACCTTC; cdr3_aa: CSVEGTRTANYGYTF
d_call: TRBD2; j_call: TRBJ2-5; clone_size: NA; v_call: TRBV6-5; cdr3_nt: TGTGCCAGCAGGTTGGGACTAGGTCAAGAGACCCAGTACTTC; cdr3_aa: CASRLGLGQETQYF
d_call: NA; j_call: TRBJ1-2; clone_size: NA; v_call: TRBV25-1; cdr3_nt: TGTGCCGTCGGGGAGGGGATGGATGGCTACACCTTC; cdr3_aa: CAVGEGMDGYTF
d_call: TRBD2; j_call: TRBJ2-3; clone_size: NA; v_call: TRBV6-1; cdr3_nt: TGTGCCAGCAGTGAAGCGGGGTTAGCGGGGGCAGATACGCAGTATTTT; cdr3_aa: CASSEAGLAGADTQYF
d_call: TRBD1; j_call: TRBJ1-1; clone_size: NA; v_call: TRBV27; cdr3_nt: TGTGCCAGCAGTCCTACAGGGGGCACTGAAGCTTTCTTT; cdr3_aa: CASSPTGGTEAFF
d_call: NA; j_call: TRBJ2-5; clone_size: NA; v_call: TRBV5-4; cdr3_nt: TGTGCCAGCAGCTTGGAAGCGCAAAGCGGGGAGACCCAGTACTTC; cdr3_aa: CASSLEAQSGETQYF
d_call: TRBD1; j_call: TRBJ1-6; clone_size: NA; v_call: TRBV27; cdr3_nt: TGTGCCAGCAGTCTCGACAGGGGTTACGCCTATAATTCACCCCTCCACTTT; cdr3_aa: CASSLDRGYAYNSPLHF
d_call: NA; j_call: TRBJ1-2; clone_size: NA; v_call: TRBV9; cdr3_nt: TGTGCCAGCAGCGTATACGGGGATGGCTACACCTTC; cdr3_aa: CASSVYGDGYTF
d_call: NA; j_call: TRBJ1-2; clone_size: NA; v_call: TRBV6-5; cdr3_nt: TGTGCCAGCAGTTACATGGCAGGGGATGGCTACACCTTC; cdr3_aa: CASSYMAGDGYTF
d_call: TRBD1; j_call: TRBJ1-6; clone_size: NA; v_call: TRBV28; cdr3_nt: TGTGCCAGCAGTACCGGGACAGAAAATTCACCCCTCCACTTT; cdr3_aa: CASSTGTENSPLHF